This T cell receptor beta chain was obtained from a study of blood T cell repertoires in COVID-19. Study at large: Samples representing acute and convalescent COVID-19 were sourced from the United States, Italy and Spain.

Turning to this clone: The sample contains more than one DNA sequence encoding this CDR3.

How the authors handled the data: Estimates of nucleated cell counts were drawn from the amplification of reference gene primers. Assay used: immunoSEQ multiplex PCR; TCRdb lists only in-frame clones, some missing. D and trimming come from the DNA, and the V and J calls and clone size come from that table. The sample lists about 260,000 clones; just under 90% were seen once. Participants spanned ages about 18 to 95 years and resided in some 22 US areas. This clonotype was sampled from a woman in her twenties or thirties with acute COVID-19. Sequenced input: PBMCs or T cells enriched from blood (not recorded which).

This chain's CDR3 is CASSPTGKNQPQHF. DNA of the CDR3: TGTGCCAGTAGTCCCACAGGGAAGAATCAGCCCCAGCATTTT. The rearrangement joins TRBV19 to TRBJ1-5; D perhaps matches TRBD1 (6 bases). Germline CDR1 and CDR2: LNHDA and SQIVND (reference sequence). V lost 5 bases and J 4 bases, leaving 12 bases between the germline ends. CDR3 length: 14 residues.